A selection of T cell receptor beta chains follows, all from one sample in a study of T-cell reconstitution after alpha-beta-depleted transplantation in children. TCRdb recomputed calls from the PCR reads with MiXCR, one row per CDR3 protein. The data contain approximately 980,000 distinct CDR3 sequences, about 31% of them singletons. The material was PBMCs, mostly from graft donor cells, obtained 360 days after TCRalphabeta/CD19-depleted stem cell transplant. Receptor source: a boy less than two years old who had a stem cell transplant for SCID, so the T cells may come from the graft donor. Each CDR3 is given with its conserved first and last residue. The D gene is left open where the match is weak. The size field is filled for only some rows; it gives once, few, many or a size class.

>.|TRBV29-1|TRBD1|TRBJ2-7
TGCAGCGTTGGGACAGGTACCTCCTACGAGCAGTACTTC
CSVGTGTSYEQYF
>.|TRBV11-1|.|TRBJ2-2
TGTGCCAGCAGCCTTAGGCCACTCTCGGGATTTGAGAACACCGGGGAGCTGTTTTTT
CASSLRPLSGFENTGELFF
>.|TRBV7-3|TRBD2|TRBJ2-3
TGTGCCAGCAGCCCGACTAGCTATGGCACAGATACGCAGTATTTT
CASSPTSYGTDTQYF
>.|TRBV5-1|TRBD2|TRBJ2-5
TGCGCCAGCAGCTTGGTTGGTAGCGGGGTACTCCAAGAGACCCAGTACTTC
CASSLVGSGVLQETQYF
>.|TRBV5-1|.|TRBJ2-1
TGCGCCAGCAGCGGGGAGTTCTTAAACAATGAGCAGTTCTTC
CASSGEFLNNEQFF
>.|TRBV4-1|TRBD1|TRBJ2-5
TGCGCCAGCAGCCAAGAAGGGACAGGGGGGTACCAAGAGACCCAGTACTTC
CASSQEGTGGYQETQYF
>.|TRBV9|.|TRBJ2-5
TGTGCCAGCAGCGTAGGGGACTTCCCGGCCCAGTACTTC
CASSVGDFPAQYF
>.|TRBV4-3|TRBD1|TRBJ1-1
TGCGCCAGCAGCCAAGTCACAGGGGGATACGCTGAAGCTTTCTTT
CASSQVTGGYAEAFF
>.|TRBV5-1|.|TRBJ2-6
TGCGCCAGCAGCTCTGTTTTGGACAGCCTATTCTCTGGGGCCAACGTCCTGACTTTC
CASSSVLDSLFSGANVLTF
>few|TRBV6-5|.|TRBJ2-7
TGTGCCAGCCTACCCACCCTAGGGGCTGGCGAGCAGTACTTC
CASLPTLGAGEQYF
>few|TRBV20-1|.|TRBJ2-3
TGCAGTGCGGCCCGGCAGCCTTTCCTAATCACAGATACGCAGTATTTT
CSAARQPFLITDTQYF
>once|TRBV10-3|.|TRBJ1-1
TGTGCCATCAGTGAACATCACGAAGCTTTCTTT
CAISEHHEAFF
>few|TRBV12-3/TRBV12-4|.|TRBJ1-5
TGTGCCAGCAGTTCCCAGGCCGTGAATCAGCCCCAGCATTTT
CASSSQAVNQPQHF
>.|TRBV12-3/TRBV12-4|TRBD2|TRBJ2-7
TGTGCCAGCAGTTTTGCTAGCGGGGGCCCCTACGAGCAGTACTTC
CASSFASGGPYEQYF
>few|TRBV12-3/TRBV12-4|TRBD1|TRBJ1-1
TGTGCCAGCAGTTTGTCTGGGACAGTCTTACTGAACACTGAAGCTTTCTTT
CASSLSGTVLLNTEAFF
>.|TRBV20-1|TRBD1|TRBJ2-7
TGCAGTGCTAGAGTGTGGACACAGGGGCCCTACGAGCAGTACTTC
CSARVWTQGPYEQYF
>few|TRBV4-3|TRBD2|TRBJ2-1
TGCGCCAGCAGCCAAGGAGAGCGGGGGGTTTACAATGAGCAGTTCTTC
CASSQGERGVYNEQFF
>.|TRBV4-3|TRBD2|TRBJ2-7
TGCGCCAGCAGCCAAGATAGAGCGGGGGCCCATTATGACGAGCAGTACTTC
CASSQDRAGAHYDEQYF
>.|TRBV12-5|TRBD2|TRBJ2-5
TGTGCTAGTGGTTTGGTACTGACTAGCGGAGAGACCCAGTACTTC
CASGLVLTSGETQYF
>.|TRBV4-1|TRBD1|TRBJ1-2
TGCGCCAGCAGCCTCCTGTATTTCGGACAGGGGGACTATGGCTACACCTTC
CASSLLYFGQGDYGYTF
>many|TRBV30|TRBD1|TRBJ2-1
TGTGCCTGGAGCGACGACAGGGGTTACAATGAGCAGTTCTTC
CAWSDDRGYNEQFF
>.|TRBV12-3/TRBV12-4|.|TRBJ2-1
TGTGCCAGCAGTTTAGGCGGCGGACGGATATACAATGAGCAGTTCTTC
CASSLGGGRIYNEQFF
>.|TRBV5-1|.|TRBJ2-1
TGCGCCAGCAGCTTGCTCTTGGATAGCAATGAGCAGTTCTTC
CASSLLLDSNEQFF
>.|TRBV7-9|.|TRBJ2-5
TGTGCCAGCACGGGAGCCCAAGAGACCCAGTACTTC
CASTGAQETQYF
>few|TRBV2|TRBD2|TRBJ2-7
TGTGCCAGCGTTGGACTAGCCTACGAGCAGTACTTC
CASVGLAYEQYF
>few|TRBV6-5|.|TRBJ1-3
TGTGCCAGCAGGGGGGGACGAATCTCTGGAAACACCATATATTTT
CASRGGRISGNTIYF
>.|TRBV7-8|TRBD2|TRBJ2-3
TGTGCCAGCAGCTTACTTGGGGGACTAGCGGATACAGATACGCAGTATTTT
CASSLLGGLADTDTQYF
>few|TRBV24-1|.|TRBJ2-1
TGTGCCACCAGTGATTTGAGGCGCCAAAATGAGCAGTTCTTC
CATSDLRRQNEQFF
>many|TRBV12-3/TRBV12-4|.|TRBJ2-7
TGTGCCAGCAGCCCTAACTCCTACGAGCAGTACTTC
CASSPNSYEQYF
>.|TRBV5-1|.|TRBJ2-4
TGCGCCAGCAGCTTGTTGGGCATCCTAGCCAAAAACATTCAGTACTTC
CASSLLGILAKNIQYF
>.|TRBV11-1|TRBD1|TRBJ1-5
TGTGCCAGCAGCTTAGGGGGGACAGGACCGCTTTATAGCAATCAGCCCCAGCATTTT
CASSLGGTGPLYSNQPQHF
>.|TRBV10-3|TRBD1|TRBJ1-1
TGTGCCCACACGACAGGGGTGGACACTGAAGCTTTCTTT
CAHTTGVDTEAFF
>.|TRBV21-1|.|TRBJ2-3
TGTGCCAGCAGCAAAATCCATGGTAGGCGGGGCAACACAGATACGCAGTATTTT
CASSKIHGRRGNTDTQYF
>many|TRBV5-1|.|TRBJ1-1
TGCGCCAGCAGCGTCCCGCTGGGACCGAACACTGAAGCTTTCTTT
CASSVPLGPNTEAFF
>.|TRBV12-5|.|TRBJ2-1
TGTGCTAGTGGTTTGGTACCGGGGGCGTCCTCCTACAATGAGCAGTTCTTC
CASGLVPGASSYNEQFF
>few|TRBV4-1|TRBD2|TRBJ2-5
TGCGCCAGCAGCCCTGGATGGACTAGCGGGTACCAAGAGACCCAGTACTTC
CASSPGWTSGYQETQYF
>.|TRBV7-9|TRBD2|TRBJ2-2
TGTGCCAGCAGCTCCCGGATTGGAGCGGGATCGAACACCGGGGAGCTGTTTTTT
CASSSRIGAGSNTGELFF
>many|TRBV19|.|TRBJ2-1
TGTGCCAGTAAAGGCTTACCCAATGAGCAGTTCTTC
CASKGLPNEQFF
>.|TRBV6-1|TRBD2|TRBJ2-7
TGTGCCAGCAGCCAAACTTGGACTAGCGGTACCTACGAGCAGTACTTC
CASSQTWTSGTYEQYF
>.|TRBV2|.|TRBJ2-1
TGTGCCGGGGCAGGGGAACCTCTGTACAATGAGCAGTTCTTC
CAGAGEPLYNEQFF
>.|TRBV20-1|TRBD1|TRBJ1-1
TGCAGTGCTGAGGACAGGAATGAAGCTTTCTTT
CSAEDRNEAFF
>few|TRBV12-3/TRBV12-4|.|TRBJ1-2
TGTGCCAGCAGTGCTAAACATGGCTACACCTTC
CASSAKHGYTF
>.|TRBV20-1|.|TRBJ1-2
TGCAGTGCTAGGAGAACAAATGATGGCTACACCTTC
CSARRTNDGYTF
>once|TRBV9|.|TRBJ2-7
TGTGCCAGCAGCGTAGGACAGGTTAATACCTACGAGCAGTACTTC
CASSVGQVNTYEQYF
>few|TRBV3-1|.|TRBJ1-5
TGTGCCAGCAGCCCAGGACTGTTCAATCAGCCCCAGCATTTT
CASSPGLFNQPQHF
>.|TRBV7-3|.|TRBJ2-7
TGTGCCAGCAGCCCGCAGGGGGGAATGGGCTACGAGCAGTACTTC
CASSPQGGMGYEQYF
>.|TRBV7-8|TRBD2|TRBJ2-2
TGTGCCAGCAGCTTAGCCTACTCGGGGGGGCAGGCCGGGGAGCTGTTTTTT
CASSLAYSGGQAGELFF
>few|TRBV5-1|.|TRBJ2-3
TGCGCCAGCAGCCCTCTGACAGGAACCACAGATACGCAGTATTTT
CASSPLTGTTDTQYF
>.|TRBV19|.|TRBJ1-2
TGTGCCAGTAGGACCCTTGGACAGAGGAATGGCTACACCTTC
CASRTLGQRNGYTF
>few|TRBV7-3|TRBD1|TRBJ1-3
TGTGCCAGCAGCTTAAGCGGTGGCAGGGGGAGAAACACCATATATTTT
CASSLSGGRGRNTIYF
>.|TRBV20-1|.|TRBJ1-6
TGCAGTGCTAGCCCGCAGAGTCCTTATAATTCACCCCTCCACTTT
CSASPQSPYNSPLHF
>.|TRBV12-3/TRBV12-4|.|TRBJ2-5
TGTGCCAGCAGCCAGTTGAGCAGGGAGACCCAGTACTTC
CASSQLSRETQYF
>.|TRBV2|.|TRBJ2-2
TGTGCCAGCAGTGCCGGGACACCCTGGGATACCGGGGAGCTGTTTTTT
CASSAGTPWDTGELFF
>.|TRBV29-1|.|TRBJ1-5
TGCAGCGTCACTATTAGGGGGAGCAATCAGCCCCAGCATTTT
CSVTIRGSNQPQHF